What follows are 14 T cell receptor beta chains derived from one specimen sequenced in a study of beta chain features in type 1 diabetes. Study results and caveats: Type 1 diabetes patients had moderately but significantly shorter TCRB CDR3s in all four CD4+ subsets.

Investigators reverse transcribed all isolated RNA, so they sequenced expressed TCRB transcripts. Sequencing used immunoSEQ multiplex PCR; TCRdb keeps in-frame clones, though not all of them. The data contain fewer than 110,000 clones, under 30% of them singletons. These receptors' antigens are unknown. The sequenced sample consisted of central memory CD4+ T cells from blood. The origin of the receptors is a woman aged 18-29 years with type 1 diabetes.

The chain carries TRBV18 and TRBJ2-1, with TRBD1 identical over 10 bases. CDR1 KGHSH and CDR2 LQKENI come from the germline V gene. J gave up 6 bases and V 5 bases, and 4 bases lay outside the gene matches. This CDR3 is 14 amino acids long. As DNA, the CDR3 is TGTGCCAGCTCATCCGGGACAGGGGCCAATGAGCAGTTCTTC. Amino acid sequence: CASSSGTGANEQFF.

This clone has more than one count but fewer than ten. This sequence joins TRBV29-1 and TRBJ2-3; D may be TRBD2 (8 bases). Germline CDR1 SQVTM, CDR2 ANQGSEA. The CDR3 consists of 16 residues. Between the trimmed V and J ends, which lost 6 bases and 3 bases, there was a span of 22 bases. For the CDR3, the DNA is TGCAGCGTCCCAGGGGGTAGCGGGACGTCTACAGATACGCAGTATTTT. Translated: CSVPGGSGTSTDTQYF.

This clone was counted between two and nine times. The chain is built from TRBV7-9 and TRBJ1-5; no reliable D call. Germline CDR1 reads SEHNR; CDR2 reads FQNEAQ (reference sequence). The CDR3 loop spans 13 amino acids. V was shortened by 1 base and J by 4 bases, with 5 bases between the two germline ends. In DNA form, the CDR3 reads TGTGCCAGCAGCTTAGTGGAGAATCAGCCCCAGCATTTT. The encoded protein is CASSLVENQPQHF.

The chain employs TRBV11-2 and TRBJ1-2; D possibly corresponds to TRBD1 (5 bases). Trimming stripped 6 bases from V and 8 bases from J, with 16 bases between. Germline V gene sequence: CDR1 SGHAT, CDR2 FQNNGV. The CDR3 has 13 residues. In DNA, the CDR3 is TGTGCCAGCAGTCACCGGGACTCCGGCGGCTACACCTTC. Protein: CASSHRDSGGYTF.

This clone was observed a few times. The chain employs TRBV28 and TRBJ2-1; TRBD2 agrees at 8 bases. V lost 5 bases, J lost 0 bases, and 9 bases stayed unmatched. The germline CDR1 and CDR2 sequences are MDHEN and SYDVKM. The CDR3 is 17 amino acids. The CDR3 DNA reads TGTGCCAGCAGTAACGGGAGGGGCACAAACTCCTACAATGAGCAGTTCTTC. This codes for CASSNGRGTNSYNEQFF.

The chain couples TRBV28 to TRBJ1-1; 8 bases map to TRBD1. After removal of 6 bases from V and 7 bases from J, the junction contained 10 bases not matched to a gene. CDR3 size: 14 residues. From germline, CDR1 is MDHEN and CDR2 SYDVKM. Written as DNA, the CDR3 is TGTGCCAGCAGCCCACATAAACAGGGGGGTGAAGCTTTCTTT. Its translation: CASSPHKQGGEAFF. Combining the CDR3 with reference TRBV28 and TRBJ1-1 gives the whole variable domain DVKVTQSSRYLVKRTGEKVFLECVQDMDHENMFWYRQDPGLGLRLIYFSYDVKMKEKGDIPEGYSVSREKKERFSLILESASTNQTSMYLCASSPHKQGGEAFFGQGTRLTVV.

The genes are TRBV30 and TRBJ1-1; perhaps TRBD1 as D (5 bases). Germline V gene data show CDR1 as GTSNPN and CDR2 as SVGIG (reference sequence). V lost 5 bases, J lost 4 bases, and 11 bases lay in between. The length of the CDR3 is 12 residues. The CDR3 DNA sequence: TGTGCCTGGGGACATGGCGGCACTGAAGCTTTCTTT. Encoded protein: CAWGHGGTEAFF.

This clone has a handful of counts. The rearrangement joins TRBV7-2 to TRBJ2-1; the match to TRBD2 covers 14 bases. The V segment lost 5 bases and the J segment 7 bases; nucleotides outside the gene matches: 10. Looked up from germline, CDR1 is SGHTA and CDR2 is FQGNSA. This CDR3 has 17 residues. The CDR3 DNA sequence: TGTGCCAGCAGCCGGGGACTAGCGGGAGTAGTCCGGAATGAGCAGTTCTTC. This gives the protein CASSRGLAGVVRNEQFF.

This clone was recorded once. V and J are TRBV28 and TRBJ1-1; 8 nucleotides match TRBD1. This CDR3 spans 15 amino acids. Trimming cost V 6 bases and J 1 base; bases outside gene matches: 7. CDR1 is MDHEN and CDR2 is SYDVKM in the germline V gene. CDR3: CASRLGGTGNTEAFF. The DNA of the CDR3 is TGTGCCAGCAGGTTAGGGGGGACAGGGAACACTGAAGCTTTCTTT. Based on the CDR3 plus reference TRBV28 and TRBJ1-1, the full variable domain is DVKVTQSSRYLVKRTGEKVFLECVQDMDHENMFWYRQDPGLGLRLIYFSYDVKMKEKGDIPEGYSVSREKKERFSLILESASTNQTSMYLCASRLGGTGNTEAFFGQGTRLTVV.

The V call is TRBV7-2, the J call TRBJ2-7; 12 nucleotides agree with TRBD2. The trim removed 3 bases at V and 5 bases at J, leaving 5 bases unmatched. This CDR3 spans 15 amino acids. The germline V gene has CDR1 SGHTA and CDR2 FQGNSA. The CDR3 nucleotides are TGTGCCAGCAGCTTCCCGACTAGCGGGAGTAACGAGCAGTACTTC. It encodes CASSFPTSGSNEQYF.

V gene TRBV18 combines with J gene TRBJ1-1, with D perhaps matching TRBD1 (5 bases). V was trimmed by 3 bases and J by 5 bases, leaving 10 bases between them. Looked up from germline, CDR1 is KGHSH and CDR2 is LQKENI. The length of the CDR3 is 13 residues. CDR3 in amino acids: CASSPGGETEAFF. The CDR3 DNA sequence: TGTGCCAGCTCACCGGGAGGGGAAACTGAAGCTTTCTTT.

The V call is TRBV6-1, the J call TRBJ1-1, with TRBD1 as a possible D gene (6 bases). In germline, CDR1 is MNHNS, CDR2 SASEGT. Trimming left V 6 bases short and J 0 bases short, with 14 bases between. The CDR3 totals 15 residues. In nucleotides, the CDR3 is TGTGCCAGCAGCCGAGGGGGGGCCATGAACACTGAAGCTTTCTTT. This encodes CASSRGGAMNTEAFF.

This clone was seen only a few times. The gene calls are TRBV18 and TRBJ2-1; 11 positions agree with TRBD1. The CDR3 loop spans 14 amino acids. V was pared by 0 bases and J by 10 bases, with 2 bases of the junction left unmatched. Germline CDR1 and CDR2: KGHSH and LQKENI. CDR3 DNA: TGTGCCAGCTCACCACCAGGGACAGGGGGAGAGCAGTTCTTC. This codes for CASSPPGTGGEQFF.

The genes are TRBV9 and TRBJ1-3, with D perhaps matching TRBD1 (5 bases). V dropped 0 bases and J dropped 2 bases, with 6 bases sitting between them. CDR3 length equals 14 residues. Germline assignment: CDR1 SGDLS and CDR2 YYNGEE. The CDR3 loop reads CASSVAGTGNTIYF. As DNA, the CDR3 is TGTGCCAGCAGCGTAGCAGGGACTGGAAACACCATATATTTT.